A single T cell receptor beta chain is shown here with its context. Its antigen remains unidentified. These data belong to a study of shared clonotypes between healthy human individuals. Study context: Donors were two women and a few men aged 18 to 49. Overall study findings and caveats: Among the subsets, naive ones generally showed larger estimated richness than memory ones.

The CDR3 extends over 15 amino acids. In germline, CDR1 is MDHEN, CDR2 SYDVKM. The junction had 2 bases not matched to a gene; V was cut back by 2 bases and J by 4 bases. Sequenced by immunoSEQ multiplex PCR; TCRdb stores in-frame clones only, minus some. This repertoire shows some 660,000 clones, 73% found once; its top ten account for around 1.8%. The specimen was memory CD4+ T cells sorted from blood. Stated subset: CD45RA-negative fraction. This TCR came from a woman aged 30 to 39 in good health. This sequence joins TRBV28 and TRBJ1-5; 10 nucleotides line up with TRBD1. The CDR3 region is CASSLRDRGNQPQHF. In DNA form, the CDR3 reads TGTGCCAGCAGTTTACGGGACAGGGGAAATCAGCCCCAGCATTTT.